The T cell receptor beta chain under discussion was sequenced for a study of beta chain features in type 1 diabetes. Study-wide background: The number of sorted cells examined across all samples was roughly 100,000,000.

Whole-study results and caveats: More deletions and fewer insertions at VDJ junctions were found in patients with type 1 diabetes. Amplification by PCR could prefer shorter templates, with the same effect in patients and controls. Among all four CD4+ subsets, Type 1 diabetes patients had TCRB CDR3s that were moderately but significantly shorter.

This clone was observed a handful of times. The antigen remains undetermined. Sequenced material consisted of expressed TCRB transcripts (all of the isolated RNA was reverse transcribed). Generated by immunoSEQ multiplex PCR, the TCRdb table keeps only in-frame clones and is missing some. The profile shows 600,000 to 700,000 clones, 9.5% to 15% of them singletons. Sort purity for all populations was recorded as exceeding 98%. Material for sequencing was naive CD4+ T cells from blood. The sequence was collected from a young man with type 1 diabetes.

The CDR3: CASSVDRQPSGNTIYF. CDR3 bases: TGTGCCAGCAGCGTAGATCGACAGCCTTCTGGAAACACCATATATTTT. V gene TRBV9 combines with J gene TRBJ1-3, with D tentatively TRBD1 (5 bases). Trimming took 0 bases from V and 1 from J, leaving 11 bases between them. CDR1 and CDR2 (germline): SGDLS, YYNGEE. This CDR3 region has 16 residues.